Listed here is a single TCR beta chain. Its target is not known. This sample stems from a study of shared clonotypes between healthy human individuals. Notes on the study in general: Richness estimates generally favored naive over memory subsets. The sharing of roughly 5% of naive CD4 clonotypes was seen across a few donors.

It was at deep level that the assay was run. Original processing methods: There were no quality scores in the junction-only immunoSEQ sequences, so filtering differed. The data were produced by immunoSEQ multiplex PCR, yet TCRdb's version contains in-frame clones alone and is incomplete. That table furnishes V, J and clone size, whereas the DNA furnished D and trimming. The sample has 2 million to 2.5 million clones, nearly 97% seen once. From germline, CDR1 is SGHRS and CDR2 YFSETQ. V shed 2 bases and J shed 7 bases, with 16 bases lying between them. The CDR3 spans 16 residues. V usage is TRBV5-1 and J usage is TRBJ1-6; D may be TRBD1 (6 bases). Sequencing input: naive CD4+ T cells sorted from blood. Described subset: CD45RA+ positively selected. This receptor was taken from a man aged 18 to 30 in good health. The CDR3 reads CASSFTGTSVNSPLHF. DNA of the CDR3: TGCGCCAGCAGCTTTACCGGGACATCCGTGAATTCACCCCTCCACTTT.